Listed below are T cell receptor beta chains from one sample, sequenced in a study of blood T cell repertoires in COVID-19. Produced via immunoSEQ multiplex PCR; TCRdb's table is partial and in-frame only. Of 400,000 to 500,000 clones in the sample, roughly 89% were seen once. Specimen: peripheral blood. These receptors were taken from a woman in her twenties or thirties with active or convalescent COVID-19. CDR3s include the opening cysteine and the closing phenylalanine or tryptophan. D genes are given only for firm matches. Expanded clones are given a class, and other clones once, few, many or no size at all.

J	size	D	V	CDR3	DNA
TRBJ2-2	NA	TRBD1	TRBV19	CASRDSLNTGELFF	TGTGCCAGCCGGGACAGCCTGAACACCGGGGAGCTGTTTTTT
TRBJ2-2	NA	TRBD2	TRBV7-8	CASSPRTSLNTGELFF	TGTGCCAGCAGCCCCAGGACTAGTTTGAACACCGGGGAGCTGTTTTTT
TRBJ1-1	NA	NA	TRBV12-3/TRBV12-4	CASSLVMNTEAFF	TGTGCCAGCAGTTTAGTCATGAACACTGAAGCTTTCTTT
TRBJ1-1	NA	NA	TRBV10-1	CASSEGSAEAFF	TGCGCCAGCAGTGAAGGGAGCGCTGAAGCTTTCTTT
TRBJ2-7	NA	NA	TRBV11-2	CASSTRWSYEQYF	TGTGCCAGCAGCACCCGTTGGAGCTACGAGCAGTACTTC
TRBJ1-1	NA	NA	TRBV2	CASSDVTGNTEAFF	TGTGCCAGCAGTGACGTTACAGGGAACACTGAAGCTTTCTTT
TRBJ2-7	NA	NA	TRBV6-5	CASSINSLTYEQYF	TGTGCCAGCAGTATTAACAGTTTAACCTACGAGCAGTACTTC
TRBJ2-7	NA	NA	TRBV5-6	CASSSRVTGRVWEQYF	TGTGCCAGCAGCTCCCGAGTGACGGGGAGAGTGTGGGAGCAGTACTTC
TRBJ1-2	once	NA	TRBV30	CAWRAGGDYGYTF	TGTGCCTGGAGGGCGGGGGGGGACTATGGCTACACCTTC
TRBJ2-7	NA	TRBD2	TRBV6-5	CASSPSGGNSYEQYF	TGTGCCAGCAGTCCGAGCGGGGGCAACTCCTACGAGCAGTACTTC
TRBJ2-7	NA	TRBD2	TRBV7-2	CASSPTSGLVHEQYF	TGTGCCAGCAGCCCAACGTCGGGACTAGTCCACGAGCAGTACTTC
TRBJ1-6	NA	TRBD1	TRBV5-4	CASSLPPGTGFSPLHF	TGTGCCAGCAGCTTGCCCCCCGGGACAGGGTTCTCACCCCTCCACTTT
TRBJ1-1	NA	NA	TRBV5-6	CASSLARDTEAFF	TGTGCCAGCAGCTTGGCACGGGACACTGAAGCTTTCTTT
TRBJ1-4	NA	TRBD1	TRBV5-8	CASSPDRGQFATNEKLFF	TGTGCCAGCAGCCCGGACAGGGGCCAATTTGCAACTAATGAAAAACTGTTTTTT